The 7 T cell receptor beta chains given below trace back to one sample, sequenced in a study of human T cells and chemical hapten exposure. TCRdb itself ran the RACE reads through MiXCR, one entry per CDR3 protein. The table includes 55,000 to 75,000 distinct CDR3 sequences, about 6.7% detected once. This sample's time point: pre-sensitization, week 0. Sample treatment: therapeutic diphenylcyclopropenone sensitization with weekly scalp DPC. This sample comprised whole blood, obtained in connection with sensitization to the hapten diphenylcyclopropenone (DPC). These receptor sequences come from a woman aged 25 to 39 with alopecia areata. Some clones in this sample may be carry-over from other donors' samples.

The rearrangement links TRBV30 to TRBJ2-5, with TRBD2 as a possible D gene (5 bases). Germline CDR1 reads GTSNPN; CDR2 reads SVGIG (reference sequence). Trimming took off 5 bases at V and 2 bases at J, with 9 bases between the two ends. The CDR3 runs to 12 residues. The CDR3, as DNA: TGTGCCTGGGGACCGGGACAAGAGACCCAGTACTTC. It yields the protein CAWGPGQETQYF. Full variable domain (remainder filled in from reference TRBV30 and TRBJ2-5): SQTIHQWPATLVQPVGSPLSLECTVEGTSNPNLYWYRQAAGRGLQLLFYSVGIGQISSEVPQNLSASRPQDRQFILSSKKLLLSDSGFYLCAWGPGQETQYFGPGTRLLVL.

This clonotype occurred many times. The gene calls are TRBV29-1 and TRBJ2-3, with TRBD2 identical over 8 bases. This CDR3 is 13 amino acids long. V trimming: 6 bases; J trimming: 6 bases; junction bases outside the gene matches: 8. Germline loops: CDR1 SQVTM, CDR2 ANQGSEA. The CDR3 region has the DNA TGCAGCGTCCCCCGCCGGGGGGGCGATACGCAGTATTTT. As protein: CSVPRRGGDTQYF.

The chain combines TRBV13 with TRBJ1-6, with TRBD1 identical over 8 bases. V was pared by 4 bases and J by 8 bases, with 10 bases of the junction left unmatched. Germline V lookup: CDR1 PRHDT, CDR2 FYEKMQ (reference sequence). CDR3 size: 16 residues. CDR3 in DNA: TGTGCCAGCAGCTCTGAGACAGGGGTTGGTCATTCACCCCTCCACTTT. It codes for CASSSETGVGHSPLHF.

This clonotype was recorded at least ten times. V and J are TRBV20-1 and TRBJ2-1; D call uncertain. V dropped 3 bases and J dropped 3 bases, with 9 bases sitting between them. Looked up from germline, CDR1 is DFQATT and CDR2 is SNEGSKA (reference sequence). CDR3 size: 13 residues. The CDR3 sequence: CSASFPLYNEQFF. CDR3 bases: TGCAGTGCTAGTTTTCCCCTCTACAATGAGCAGTTCTTC.

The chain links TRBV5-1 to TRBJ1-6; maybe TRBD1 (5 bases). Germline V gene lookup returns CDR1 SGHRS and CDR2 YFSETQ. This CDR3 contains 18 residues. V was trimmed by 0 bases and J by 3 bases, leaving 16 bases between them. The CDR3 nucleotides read TGCGCCAGCAGCTTGGCGGGGGAAAAAGGAGTCTATAATTCACCCCTCCACTTT. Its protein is CASSLAGEKGVYNSPLHF.

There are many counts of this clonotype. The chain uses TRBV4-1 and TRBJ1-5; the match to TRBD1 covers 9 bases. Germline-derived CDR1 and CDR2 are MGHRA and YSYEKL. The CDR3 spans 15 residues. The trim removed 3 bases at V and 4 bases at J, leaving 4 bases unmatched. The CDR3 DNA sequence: TGCGCCAGCAGCCATTACGACAGGGGGAATCAGCCCCAGCATTTT. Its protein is CASSHYDRGNQPQHF.

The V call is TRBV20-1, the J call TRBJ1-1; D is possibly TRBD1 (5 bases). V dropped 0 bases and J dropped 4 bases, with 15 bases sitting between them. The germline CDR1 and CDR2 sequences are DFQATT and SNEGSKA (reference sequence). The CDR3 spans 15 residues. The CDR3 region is CSARDLGRESTEAFF. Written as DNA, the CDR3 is TGCAGTGCTAGAGATCTGGGCAGGGAAAGCACTGAAGCTTTCTTT.